This entry concerns a single T cell receptor beta chain. Its specificity is unknown. This PCR relied on a set of 60 Vbeta primers and 13 Jbeta primers. TCRdb keeps only in-frame clones here, not all; method: immunoSEQ multiplex PCR. The sample includes about 130,000 clones. This sample stems from a study of cytomegalovirus exposure and HLA in healthy donors. General study points: From TCR beta sequences, most subjects' HLA-A and HLA-B alleles were reportedly predicted accurately. The records held CMV serostatus as the only immune exposure information. V segments that were indistinguishable, TRBV6-2 and TRBV6-3 among them, were omitted from analysis.

The trim removed 6 bases at V and 4 bases at J, leaving 12 bases unmatched. The CDR3 contains 17 residues. The germline CDR1 and CDR2 sequences are SNHLY and FYNNEI. Whereas donors were nominally healthy upon sampling, unrecorded immune exposures were probable. Sequencing was done on a sample of PBMCs. The V and J genes are TRBV2 and TRBJ1-2, with 12 bases identical to TRBD1. This receptor was obtained from a man aged 18 to 30 in good health and CMV-seronegative. CDR3 region: CASRVAGQGAASYGYTF. The CDR3 nucleotides read TGTGCCAGCAGGGTGGCGGGACAGGGGGCTGCGAGCTATGGCTACACCTTC.